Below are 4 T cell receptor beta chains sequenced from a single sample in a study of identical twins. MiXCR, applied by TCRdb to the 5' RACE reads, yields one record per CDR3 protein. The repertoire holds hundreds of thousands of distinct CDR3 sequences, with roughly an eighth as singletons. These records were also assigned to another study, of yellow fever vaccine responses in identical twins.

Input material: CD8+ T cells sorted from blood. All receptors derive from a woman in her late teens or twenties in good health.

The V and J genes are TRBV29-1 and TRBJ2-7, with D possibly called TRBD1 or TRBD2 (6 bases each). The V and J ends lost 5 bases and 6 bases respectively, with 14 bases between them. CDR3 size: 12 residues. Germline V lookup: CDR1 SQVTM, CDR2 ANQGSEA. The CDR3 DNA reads TGCAGCGTTCTCCAGGAGGGGGGCGAGCAGTACGTC. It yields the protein CSVLQEGGEQYV.

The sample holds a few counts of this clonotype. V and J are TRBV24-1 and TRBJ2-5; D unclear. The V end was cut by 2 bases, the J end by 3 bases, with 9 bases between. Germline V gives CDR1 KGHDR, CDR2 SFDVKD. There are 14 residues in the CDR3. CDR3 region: CATSDSLTEETQYF. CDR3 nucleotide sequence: TGTGCCACCAGTGATTCTTTGACCGAAGAGACCCAGTACTTC.

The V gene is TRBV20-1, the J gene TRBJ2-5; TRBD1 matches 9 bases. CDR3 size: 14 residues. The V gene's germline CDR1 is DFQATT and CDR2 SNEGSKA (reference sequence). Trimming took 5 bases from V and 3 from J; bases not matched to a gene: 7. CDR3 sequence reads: CSASPRDREETQYF. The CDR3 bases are TGCAGTGCTTCCCCGCGGGACAGGGAAGAGACCCAGTACTTC.

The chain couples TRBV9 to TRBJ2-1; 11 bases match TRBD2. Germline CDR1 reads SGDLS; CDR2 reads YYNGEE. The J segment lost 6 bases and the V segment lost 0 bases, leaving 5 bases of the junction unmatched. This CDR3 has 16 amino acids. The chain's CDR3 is CASSVDPLAGGNEQFF. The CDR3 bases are TGTGCCAGCAGCGTAGACCCCCTAGCGGGGGGCAATGAGCAGTTCTTC. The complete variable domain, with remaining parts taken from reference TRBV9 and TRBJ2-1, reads DSGVTQTPKHLITATGQRVTLRCSPRSGDLSVYWYQQSLDQGLQFLIQYYNGEERAKGNILERFSAQQFPDLHSELNLSSLELGDSALYFCASSVDPLAGGNEQFFGPGTRLTVL.